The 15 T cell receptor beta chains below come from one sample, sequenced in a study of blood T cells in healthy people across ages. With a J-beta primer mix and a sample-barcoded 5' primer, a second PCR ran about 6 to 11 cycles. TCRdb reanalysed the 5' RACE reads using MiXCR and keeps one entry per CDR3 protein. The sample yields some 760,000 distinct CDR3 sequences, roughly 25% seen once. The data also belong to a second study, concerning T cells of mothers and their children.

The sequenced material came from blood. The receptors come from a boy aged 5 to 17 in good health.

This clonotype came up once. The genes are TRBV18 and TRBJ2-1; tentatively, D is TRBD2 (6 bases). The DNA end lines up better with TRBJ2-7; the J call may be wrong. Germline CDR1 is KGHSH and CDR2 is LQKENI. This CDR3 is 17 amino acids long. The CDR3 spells CASSPVIGRGTSYEQYF. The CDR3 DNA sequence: TGTGCCAGCTCACCCGTAATCGGGCGGGGAACCTCCTACGAGCAGTACTTC.

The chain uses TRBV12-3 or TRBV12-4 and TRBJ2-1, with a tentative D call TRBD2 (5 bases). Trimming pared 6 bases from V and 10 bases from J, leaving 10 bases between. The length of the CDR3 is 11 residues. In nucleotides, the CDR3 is TGTGCCAGCAGCCGAGGGCGGGAGCAGTTCTTC. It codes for CASSRGREQFF.

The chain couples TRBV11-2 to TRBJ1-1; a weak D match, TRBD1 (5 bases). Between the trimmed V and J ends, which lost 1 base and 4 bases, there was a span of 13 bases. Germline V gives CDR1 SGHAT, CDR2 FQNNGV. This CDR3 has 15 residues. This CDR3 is CASSLGGDGGTEAFF. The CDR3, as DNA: TGTGCCAGCAGCTTAGGTGGGGACGGGGGCACTGAAGCTTTCTTT.

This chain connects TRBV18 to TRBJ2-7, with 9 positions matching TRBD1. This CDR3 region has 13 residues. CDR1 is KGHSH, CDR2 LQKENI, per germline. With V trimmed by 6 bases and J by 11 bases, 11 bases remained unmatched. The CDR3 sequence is CASSRTGDILEYF. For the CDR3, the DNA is TGTGCCAGCTCTCGGACAGGGGATATTTTGGAGTACTTC.

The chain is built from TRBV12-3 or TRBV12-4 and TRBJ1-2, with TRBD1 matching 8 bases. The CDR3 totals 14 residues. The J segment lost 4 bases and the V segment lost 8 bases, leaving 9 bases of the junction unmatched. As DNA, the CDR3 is TGTGCCAGCGCGTGGGACAGGCAGTTCTATGGCTACACCTTC. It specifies CASAWDRQFYGYTF.

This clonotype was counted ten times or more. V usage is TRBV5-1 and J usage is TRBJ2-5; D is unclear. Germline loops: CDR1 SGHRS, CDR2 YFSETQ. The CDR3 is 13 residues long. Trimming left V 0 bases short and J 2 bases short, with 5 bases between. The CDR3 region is CASSLVGQETQYF. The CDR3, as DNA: TGCGCCAGCAGCTTGGTGGGGCAAGAGACCCAGTACTTC. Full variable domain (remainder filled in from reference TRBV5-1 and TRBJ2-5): KAGVTQTPRYLIKTRGQQVTLSCSPISGHRSVSWYQQTPGQGLQFLFEYFSETQRNKGNFPGRFSGRQFSNSRSEMNVSTLELGDSALYLCASSLVGQETQYFGPGTRLLVL.

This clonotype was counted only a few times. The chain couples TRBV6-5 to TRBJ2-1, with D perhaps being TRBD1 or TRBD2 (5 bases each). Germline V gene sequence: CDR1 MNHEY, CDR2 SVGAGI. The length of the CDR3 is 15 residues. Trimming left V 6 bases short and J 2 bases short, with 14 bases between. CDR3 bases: TGTGCCAGCAGCCAGGTACTAGGGGCCTACAATGAGCAGTTCTTC. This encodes CASSQVLGAYNEQFF.

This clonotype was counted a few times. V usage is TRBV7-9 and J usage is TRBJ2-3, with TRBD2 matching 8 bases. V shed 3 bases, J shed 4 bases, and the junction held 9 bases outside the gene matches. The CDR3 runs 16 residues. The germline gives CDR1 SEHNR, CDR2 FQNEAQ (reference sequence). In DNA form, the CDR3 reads TGTGCCAGCAGCTTGCCCAGCGGGGGCTCGGCAGATACGCAGTATTTT. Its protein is CASSLPSGGSADTQYF.

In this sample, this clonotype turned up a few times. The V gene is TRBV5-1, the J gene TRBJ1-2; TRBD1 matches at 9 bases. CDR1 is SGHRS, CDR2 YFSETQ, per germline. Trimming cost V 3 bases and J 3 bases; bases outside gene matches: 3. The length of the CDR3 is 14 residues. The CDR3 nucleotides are TGCGCCAGCAGCTCGACAGGGGGAGACTATGGCTACACCTTC. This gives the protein CASSSTGGDYGYTF.

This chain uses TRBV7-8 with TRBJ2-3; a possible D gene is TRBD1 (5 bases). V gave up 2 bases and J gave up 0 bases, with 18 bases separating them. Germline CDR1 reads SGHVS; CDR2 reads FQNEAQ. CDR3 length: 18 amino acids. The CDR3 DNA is TGTGCCAGCAGCTTATCAAACCGACAGTTCATCAGCACAGATACGCAGTATTTT. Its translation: CASSLSNRQFISTDTQYF.

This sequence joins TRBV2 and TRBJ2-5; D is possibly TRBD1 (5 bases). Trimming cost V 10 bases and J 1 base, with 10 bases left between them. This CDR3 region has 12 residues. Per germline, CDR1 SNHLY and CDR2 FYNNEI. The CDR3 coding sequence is TGTGCCAACCAGGGTGCCCAAGAGACCCAGTACTTC. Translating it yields CANQGAQETQYF. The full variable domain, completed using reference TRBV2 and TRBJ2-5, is EPEVTQTPSHQVTQMGQEVILRCVPISNHLYFYWYRQILGQKVEFLVSFYNNEISEKSEIFDDQFSVERPDGSNFTLKIRSTKLEDSAMYFCANQGAQETQYFGPGTRLLVL.

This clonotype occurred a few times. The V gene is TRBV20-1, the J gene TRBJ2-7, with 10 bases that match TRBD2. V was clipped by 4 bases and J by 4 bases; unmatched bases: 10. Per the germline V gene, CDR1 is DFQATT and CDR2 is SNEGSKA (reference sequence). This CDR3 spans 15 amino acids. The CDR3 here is CSATRGSSGSYEQYF. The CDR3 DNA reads TGCAGTGCTACCCGGGGTTCTAGCGGGAGTTACGAGCAGTACTTC.

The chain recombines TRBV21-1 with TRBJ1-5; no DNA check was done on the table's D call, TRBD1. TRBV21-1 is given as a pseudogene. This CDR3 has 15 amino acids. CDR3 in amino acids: CASSKSFTGNRPQHF. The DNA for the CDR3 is TGTGCCAGCAGCAAATCGTTCACAGGGAATCGGCCCCAGCATTTT.

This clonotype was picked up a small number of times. The CDR3 DNA sequence: TGCAGCGTCGCCGGGACAGGGATGAGGGAGCAGTACTTC. Translated, it gives CSVAGTGMREQYF. The chain uses TRBV29-1 and TRBJ2-1; 9 nucleotides match TRBD1. The J call may not be correct, given that the DNA end is closer to TRBJ2-7. Germline loops: CDR1 SQVTM, CDR2 ANQGSEA. CDR3 length: 13 amino acids.

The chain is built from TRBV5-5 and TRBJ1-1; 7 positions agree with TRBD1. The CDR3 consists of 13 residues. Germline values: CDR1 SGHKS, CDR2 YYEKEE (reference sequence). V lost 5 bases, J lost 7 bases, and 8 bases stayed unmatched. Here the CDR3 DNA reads TGTGCCAGCAGACCACCGGGACAGCTTGAAGCTTTCTTT. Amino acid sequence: CASRPPGQLEAFF.